These 17 T cell receptor beta chains share one sample of origin, sequenced in a study of early T cells in non-severe SARS-CoV-2 infection. MiXCR, run by TCRdb on the 5' RACE reads, gives a single entry per CDR3 protein. In the table there are approximately 76,000 distinct CDR3 sequences, roughly 12% of which are singletons. Sequencing input: whole blood. The receptors derive from an adult who was a healthcare worker with PCR-confirmed SARS-CoV-2 infection or an uninfected control (not recorded which).

Of note for this clonotype: This sequence may be a read error, since a much larger clone differs from it by one base. V and J are TRBV12-3 or TRBV12-4 and TRBJ1-1; D unresolved. This CDR3 is 12 amino acids long. V was cut by 4 bases and J by 11 bases, with 14 bases left in between. CDR3 region: CASSSVLGMAFF. The CDR3, as DNA: TGTGCCAGCAGTTCGGTACTAGGGATGGCTTTCTTT.

This clonotype was counted a few times. The V and J genes are TRBV3-1 and TRBJ1-5; 8 bases are shared with TRBD1. The CDR3 runs to 13 residues. CDR1 and CDR2 from the germline V gene are LGHDT and YNNKEL (reference sequence). V shed 5 bases, J shed 11 bases, and the junction held 8 bases outside the gene matches. The CDR3 reads CASSRDRYGAQHF. CDR3 nucleotide sequence: TGTGCCAGCAGCAGGGACAGGTACGGGGCCCAGCATTTT.

This clonotype was observed many times. The J gene is TRBJ1-1, the V gene TRBV3-1; a possible D gene is TRBD1 (5 bases). V lost 1 base, J lost 4 bases, and 16 bases lay in between. Germline V gives CDR1 LGHDT, CDR2 YNNKEL (reference sequence). This CDR3 has 16 amino acids. In DNA form, the CDR3 reads TGTGCCAGCAGCCAAGCAGGCAGGGAGAGAGGCACTGAAGCTTTCTTT. Protein: CASSQAGRERGTEAFF.

The sample holds a few counts of this clonotype. The CDR3: CASSATGGGPLIDGYTF. The CDR3 DNA sequence: TGTGCCAGCTCAGCTACAGGGGGCGGTCCCCTTATTGATGGCTACACCTTC. The chain employs TRBV18 and TRBJ1-2, with 9 bases aligning to TRBD1. The germline gives CDR1 KGHSH, CDR2 LQKENI. This CDR3 has 17 residues. V shed 5 bases and J 6 bases; nucleotides not matched to a gene: 16.

There are a few counts of this clonotype. The chain is built from TRBV12-3 or TRBV12-4 and TRBJ2-4, with 12 bases identical to TRBD2. The CDR3 runs 15 residues. Trimming removed 7 bases from V and 6 bases from J; junction bases left unmatched: 7. CDR3 coding DNA: TGTGCCAGCACCCCTAGCGGGGGGGTTAGAAACATTCAGTACTTC. Protein: CASTPSGGVRNIQYF.

This clonotype was counted at least ten times. The rearrangement joins TRBV10-2 to TRBJ2-7; possible D gene TRBD2, 5 bases. V shed 0 bases and J shed 6 bases, with 12 bases lying between them. Germline CDR1 reads WSHSY; CDR2 reads SAAADI. The length of the CDR3 is 14 residues. CDR3 sequence reads: CASSESRAGSEQYF. As DNA, the CDR3 is TGCGCCAGCAGTGAGTCGAGGGCAGGCTCCGAGCAGTACTTC.

There are a few counts of this clonotype. The V gene is TRBV9, the J gene TRBJ1-5, with TRBD1 as a possible D gene (5 bases). The V end was cut by 0 bases, the J end by 5 bases, with 12 bases between. CDR1 SGDLS and CDR2 YYNGEE come from the germline V gene. The CDR3 runs to 15 residues. CDR3 nucleotide sequence: TGTGCCAGCAGCGTAGGAAACGGCAGGGATCAGCCCCAGCATTTT. As protein: CASSVGNGRDQPQHF. Combining the CDR3 with reference TRBV9 and TRBJ1-5 gives the whole variable domain DSGVTQTPKHLITATGQRVTLRCSPRSGDLSVYWYQQSLDQGLQFLIQYYNGEERAKGNILERFSAQQFPDLHSELNLSSLELGDSALYFCASSVGNGRDQPQHFGDGTRLSIL.

This clonotype was seen many times. Here the CDR3 DNA reads TGTGCCAGCAGCCCCTCGGGACTGCTAGTCAATGAGCAGTTCTTC. It yields the protein CASSPSGLLVNEQFF. The V and J genes are TRBV7-2 and TRBJ2-1, with a possible D match to TRBD2 (6 bases). V was cut by 5 bases and J by 6 bases, with 17 bases left in between. The CDR3 is 15 amino acids. The germline CDR1 and CDR2 sequences are SGHTA and FQGNSA.

This clonotype has at least ten counts. The J gene is TRBJ1-6, the V gene TRBV20-1, with D perhaps matching TRBD1 (5 bases). Germline-derived CDR1 and CDR2 are DFQATT and SNEGSKA (reference sequence). V was clipped by 0 bases and J by 5 bases, with 11 bases between them. The CDR3 is 15 residues long. Here the CDR3 DNA reads TGCAGTGCTAGAGATATCCAGGACAATAATTCACCCCTCCACTTT. Encoded protein: CSARDIQDNNSPLHF.

This clonotype came up a few times. This sequence joins TRBV20-1 and TRBJ1-2, with TRBD1 identical over 7 bases. Germline CDR1 reads DFQATT; CDR2 reads SNEGSKA (reference sequence). The V segment lost 0 bases and the J segment 2 bases; nucleotides outside the gene matches: 9. This CDR3 comprises 16 residues. CDR3 in DNA: TGCAGTGCTAGAGACCCCCGGGACAGCCTAAACTATGGCTACACCTTC. It codes for CSARDPRDSLNYGYTF.

The chain carries TRBV9 and TRBJ1-2; D is unresolved. Trimming took off 0 bases at V and 5 bases at J, with 8 bases between the two ends. CDR1 and CDR2 (germline): SGDLS, YYNGEE. This CDR3 contains 13 residues. CDR3 loop: CASSVEGGYGYTF. The CDR3 nucleotides read TGTGCCAGCAGCGTAGAGGGAGGGTATGGCTACACCTTC. Filled out from reference TRBV9 and TRBJ1-2, the complete variable domain reads DSGVTQTPKHLITATGQRVTLRCSPRSGDLSVYWYQQSLDQGLQFLIQYYNGEERAKGNILERFSAQQFPDLHSELNLSSLELGDSALYFCASSVEGGYGYTFGSGTRLTVV.

This clonotype was found a few times. The rearrangement uses TRBV7-9 and TRBJ2-7, with 9 bases fitting TRBD1. Germline lookup yields CDR1 SEHNR and CDR2 FQNEAQ (reference sequence). With 4 bases clipped from V and 4 bases from J, the junction kept 5 bases outside the gene matches. This CDR3 spans 14 amino acids. CDR3 nucleotide sequence: TGTGCCAGCAGCTCTTACAGGGGGCGGTACGAGCAGTACTTC. This gives the protein CASSSYRGRYEQYF.

This clonotype appeared many times. V gene TRBV11-2 combines with J gene TRBJ2-3; the match to TRBD1 covers 7 bases. The V gene end was trimmed by 5 bases and the J gene end by 1 base; junction bases not matched to a gene: 0. The length of the CDR3 is 13 residues. CDR1 and CDR2 (germline): SGHAT, FQNNGV. CDR3 sequence: CASSTGGTDTQYF. CDR3 sequence (DNA): TGTGCCAGCAGCACAGGGGGCACAGATACGCAGTATTTT. The entire variable domain, with the rest obtained from reference TRBV11-2 and TRBJ2-3, is as follows: EAGVAQSPRYKIIEKRQSVAFWCNPISGHATLYWYQQILGQGPKLLIQFQNNGVVDDSQLPKDRFSAERLKGVDSTLKIQPAKLEDSAVYLCASSTGGTDTQYFGPGTRLTVL.

This clonotype was counted only a few times. The chain links TRBV6-5 to TRBJ2-2; D is perhaps TRBD1 (6 bases). CDR3 length equals 15 residues. With 10 bases removed from V and 0 bases from J, the gap between germline ends came to 15 bases. The germline gives CDR1 MNHEY, CDR2 SVGAGI. In DNA form, the CDR3 reads TGTGCCATTTCGAGGGACATCGCGAACACCGGGGAGCTGTTTTTT. Translating it yields CAISRDIANTGELFF.

The chain combines TRBV9 with TRBJ1-2; D gene uncertain. CDR3 length: 13 amino acids. The V gene's germline CDR1 is SGDLS and CDR2 YYNGEE. Between the trimmed V and J ends, which lost 0 bases and 2 bases, there was a span of 5 bases. CDR3 sequence reads: CASSVEDNYGYTF. The DNA for the CDR3 is TGTGCCAGCAGCGTAGAAGACAACTATGGCTACACCTTC.

This clonotype was recorded a few times. Germline is not matched at one junction end, which may reflect a read error. The J gene is TRBJ2-1, the V gene TRBV7-3; no clear D gene. In germline, CDR1 is SGHTA, CDR2 FQGTGA. This CDR3 region has 14 residues. The CDR3 DNA sequence: TGTGCCAGCAGTTTAACCCACCCCTCCGGGTCCTTGTTCTTC. Amino acid sequence: CASSLTHPSGSLFF.

There are many counts of this clonotype. The chain uses TRBV27 and TRBJ2-7, with D possibly called TRBD1 or TRBD2 (6 bases each). Germline V gene sequence: CDR1 MNHEY, CDR2 SMNVEV (reference sequence). Trimming shortened V by 2 bases and J by 3 bases, and 11 bases separated the two germline ends. This CDR3 contains 14 residues. The CDR3 loop is CASSLRGPIYEQYF. CDR3 coding DNA: TGTGCCAGCAGTTTACGGGGGCCGATCTACGAGCAGTACTTC.